This T cell receptor beta chain was recorded in a study of regulatory T cells in long-lasting Graves disease. The TCR beta library used iRepertoire HTBI primers with Arm-PCR amplification of CDR3. Via MiXCR, TCRdb re-called the multiplex PCR reads, giving one row per CDR3 protein. Among roughly 440,000 distinct CDR3 sequences listed, about 16% were seen once. This clonotype was seen a handful of times. Time point: newly diagnosed GD, antithyroid drugs for less than 3 months. After RNA was extracted from PBMCs, the TCR library was made from it. EDTA tubes were used for drawing around 9 milliliters of peripheral blood. The CDR3 consists of 17 residues. The V end lost 0 bases, the J end lost 5 bases, and 16 bases lay between the germline ends. In addition, the sample was reused for a study of T cells in Graves' hyperthyroidism and ophthalmopathy. That paper states: Exclusions: uncontrolled infection, other autoimmune disease, pregnancy, lactation. Diagnoses were established using clinical symptoms, serum thyroxine and TRAb, thyroid ultrasound and orbital computed tomography. HTBI primers were the set used in a first-round RT-PCR of the TCR CDR3.

The sample was peripheral blood mononuclear cells (PBMCs), taken at new diagnosis, from a patient treated with antithyroid drugs. This chain uses TRBV12-3 or TRBV12-4 with TRBJ1-4, with a possible D match to TRBD1 (6 bases). The sequence derives from a woman in her late teens or twenties with Graves disease. The CDR3 nucleotides read TGTGCCAGCAGTTTAGCGCTCCAAGGGGGGAGGAATGAAAAACTGTTTTTT. Its translation is CASSLALQGGRNEKLFF.